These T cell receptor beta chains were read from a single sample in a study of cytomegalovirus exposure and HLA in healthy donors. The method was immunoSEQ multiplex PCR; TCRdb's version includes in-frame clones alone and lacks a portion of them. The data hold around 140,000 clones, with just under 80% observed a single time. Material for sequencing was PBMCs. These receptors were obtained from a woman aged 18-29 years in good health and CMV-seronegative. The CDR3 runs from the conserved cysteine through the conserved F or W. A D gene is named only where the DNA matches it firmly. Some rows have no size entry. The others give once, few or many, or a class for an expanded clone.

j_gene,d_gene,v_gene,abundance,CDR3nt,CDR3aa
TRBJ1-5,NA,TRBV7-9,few,TGTGCCAGCAGCTGGGGACATCGACAGCCCCAGCATTTT,CASSWGHRQPQHF
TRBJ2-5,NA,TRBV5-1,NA,TGCGCCAGCAGCTTCGGGACTGGCGGACAAGAGACCCAGTACTTC,CASSFGTGGQETQYF
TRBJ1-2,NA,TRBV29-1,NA,TGCAGCGTTGAAGATTCTGGTGGCGGCTACACCTTC,CSVEDSGGGYTF
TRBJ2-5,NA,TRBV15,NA,TGTGCCACCAGCAGAGGGGATACGGGAGTGGTCCAAGAGACCCAGTACTTC,CATSRGDTGVVQETQYF
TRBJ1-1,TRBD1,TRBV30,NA,TGTGCCTGGACTCTGGCCGGGACAGGTATCATGAACACTGAAGCTTTCTTT,CAWTLAGTGIMNTEAFF
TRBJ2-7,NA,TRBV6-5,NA,TGTGCCAGCAGTTATCTGCCGGGCTACGAGCAGTACTTC,CASSYLPGYEQYF
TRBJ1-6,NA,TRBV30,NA,TGTGCCTGGAGTGCCCAGGGCCTTCGGTTTTCACCCCTCCACTTT,CAWSAQGLRFSPLHF
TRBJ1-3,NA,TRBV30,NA,TGTGCCTGGAGTCGAGGAGGGGTAAACACCATATATTTT,CAWSRGGVNTIYF
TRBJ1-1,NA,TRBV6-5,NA,TGTGCCAGCCAGGGTAGGGACACTGAAGCTTTCTTT,CASQGRDTEAFF
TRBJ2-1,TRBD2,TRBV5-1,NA,TGCGCCAGCAGCTCCGCTCCTAGCGGGACCGGGAATGAGCAGTTCTTC,CASSSAPSGTGNEQFF
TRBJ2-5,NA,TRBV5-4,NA,TGTGCCACGATGGAGTCGATAGCGGTGCAAGAGACCCAGTACTTC,CATMESIAVQETQYF
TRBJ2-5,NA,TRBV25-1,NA,TGTGCCAGCAGTGAGGCAGGGGCCCAGTACTTC,CASSEAGAQYF
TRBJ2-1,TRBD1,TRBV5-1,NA,TGCGCCAGCAGCAACGGACAGGGGGCCTCCAATGAGCAGTTCTTC,CASSNGQGASNEQFF
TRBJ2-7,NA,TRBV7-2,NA,TGTGCCAGCAGCTTAGGGAGGGGCTACGAGCAGTACTTC,CASSLGRGYEQYF
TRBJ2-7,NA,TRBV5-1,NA,TGCGCCAGCAGCTTGTTGTCAGGGTCCAAGAACTACGAGCAGTACTTC,CASSLLSGSKNYEQYF
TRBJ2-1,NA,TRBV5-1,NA,TGCGCCAGCAGCTTCGGACTGAATGAGCAGTTCTTC,CASSFGLNEQFF
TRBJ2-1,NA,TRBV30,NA,TGTGCCTGGAGTTGGAGGGTTGAGCAGTTCTTC,CAWSWRVEQFF
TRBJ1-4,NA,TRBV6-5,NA,TGTGCCAGCAGTTACAGTGGGAGGGGCAAAGAAAAACTGTTTTTT,CASSYSGRGKEKLFF
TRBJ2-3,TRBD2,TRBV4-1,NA,TGCGCCAGCAGCCAAGACGGGCGGGAGGGCACAGATACGCAGTATTTT,CASSQDGREGTDTQYF
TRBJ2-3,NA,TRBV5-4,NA,TGTGCCAGCAGGAGGAGAGATACGCAGTATTTT,CASRRRDTQYF
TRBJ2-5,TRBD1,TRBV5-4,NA,TGTGCCAGCAGTGCGTCGTCAGGGACAGAGGAGACCCAGTACTTC,CASSASSGTEETQYF
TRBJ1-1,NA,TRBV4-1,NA,TGCGCCAGCAGCCAGAGGACTGGAGAAGCTTTCTTT,CASSQRTGEAFF
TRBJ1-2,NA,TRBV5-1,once,TGCGCCAGCAGCTACGCGTCTAACTATGGCTACACCTTC,CASSYASNYGYTF
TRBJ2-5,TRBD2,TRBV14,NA,TGTGCCAGCAGCCAAGTCGGGAGGGAAGAGACCCAGTACTTC,CASSQVGREETQYF
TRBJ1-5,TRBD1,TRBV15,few,TGTGCCACCAGCAGAGGGGGGACAGCTTGGGATCAGCCCCAGCATTTT,CATSRGGTAWDQPQHF
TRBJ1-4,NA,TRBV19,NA,TGTGCCAGTAGTATAGATCTGGCCTCGGGGGAAAAACTGTTTTTT,CASSIDLASGEKLFF
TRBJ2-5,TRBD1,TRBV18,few,TGTGCCAGCTCACCAGGACAGGGAGGTGCAGTGGAGACCCAGTACTTC,CASSPGQGGAVETQYF
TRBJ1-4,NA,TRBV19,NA,TGTGCCAGCCATGAAAGGGGCAATGAAAAACTGTTTTTT,CASHERGNEKLFF
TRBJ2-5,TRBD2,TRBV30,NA,TGTGCCTGGAGTGTGGGGGGGGGACAAGAGACCCAGTACTTC,CAWSVGGGQETQYF
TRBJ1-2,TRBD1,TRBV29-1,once,TGCAGCGTTGAAGAGACAGGGTCTAACTATGGCTACACCTTC,CSVEETGSNYGYTF
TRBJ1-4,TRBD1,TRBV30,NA,TGTGCCTGGAGTGTATTTCCCGGGACAGGGGGTGAAAAACTGTTTTTT,CAWSVFPGTGGEKLFF
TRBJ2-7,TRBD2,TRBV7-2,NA,TGTGCCAGCAGCTCCAAACTCAAAGCGGGAGGCTCAAGAATTGACGAGCAGTACTTC,CASSSKLKAGGSRIDEQYF
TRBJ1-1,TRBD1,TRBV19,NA,TGTGCCAGTCGACAGGGGAGCACTGAAGCTTTCTTT,CASRQGSTEAFF
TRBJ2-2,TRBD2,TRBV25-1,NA,TGTGCCAGCAGTGGTCTAGCGGCCTACACCGGGGAGCTGTTTTTT,CASSGLAAYTGELFF
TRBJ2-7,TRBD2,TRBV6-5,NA,TGTGCCAGCAGTTACTCTACGGGCGGGAGGCCTTACGAGCAGTACTTC,CASSYSTGGRPYEQYF
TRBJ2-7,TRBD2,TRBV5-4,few,TGTGCCAGCAGCCAGGGGACGGGAGGGCCTGTCGACGAGCAGTACTTC,CASSQGTGGPVDEQYF
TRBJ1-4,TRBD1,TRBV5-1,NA,TGCGCCAGCAGCTTAGGACAGGGGAATGAAAAACTGTTTTTT,CASSLGQGNEKLFF
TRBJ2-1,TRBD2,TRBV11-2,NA,TGTGCCAGCAGCTTAACCTGGCGGGAGTTATATGAGCAGTTCTTC,CASSLTWRELYEQFF
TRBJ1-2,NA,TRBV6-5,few,TGTGCCAGCAGTTACTCTATGTCGGGGAGGTCGGTCTTC,CASSYSMSGRSVF
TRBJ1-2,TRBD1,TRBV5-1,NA,TGCGCCAGCAGCACTGGACAGGGGAACTCCGTCTATGGCTACACCTTC,CASSTGQGNSVYGYTF
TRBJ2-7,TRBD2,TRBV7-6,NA,TGTGCCAGCAGCCAGCGGGGATCACCCTACGAGCAGTACTTC,CASSQRGSPYEQYF
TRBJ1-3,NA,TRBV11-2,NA,TGTGCCAGCAGCTACAACAGTCCCAGGGCTGGAAACACCATATATTTT,CASSYNSPRAGNTIYF
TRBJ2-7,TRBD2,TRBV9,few,TGTGCCAGCAGCCCGATCAGGGAGGGGGAGCAGTACTTC,CASSPIREGEQYF
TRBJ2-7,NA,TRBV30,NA,TGTGCCTGGAGTGGGGTAAATACCCATCCGGGGACTTTACCTTCCTACGAGCAGTACTTC,CAWSGVNTHPGTLPSYEQYF
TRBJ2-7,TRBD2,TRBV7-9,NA,TGTGCCAGCAGCTTATTACCGTCTAGCGGGAGCTACTCCTACGAGCAGTACTTC,CASSLLPSSGSYSYEQYF
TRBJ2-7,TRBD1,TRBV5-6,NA,TGTGCCAGCAGCCTCGGGACAGGGTACTACGAGCAGTACTTC,CASSLGTGYYEQYF
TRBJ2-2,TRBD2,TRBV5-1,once,TGCGCCAGCAGCTTGGTAGCGGGAGGCACCGGGGAGCTGTTTTTT,CASSLVAGGTGELFF
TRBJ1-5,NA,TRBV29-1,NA,TGCAGCGTACGATCGACAGAGAATCAGCCCCAGCATTTT,CSVRSTENQPQHF
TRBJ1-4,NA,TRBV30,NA,TGTGCCGCCGACAGGTTTAATGAAAAACTGTTTTTT,CAADRFNEKLFF
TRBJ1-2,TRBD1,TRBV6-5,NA,TGTGCCAGCAGCCGGGACAGGATTACGGATGGCTACACCTTC,CASSRDRITDGYTF
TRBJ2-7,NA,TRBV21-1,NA,TGTGCCAGCAGCCAGAAAAGCGGGAGAGATGCCTACGAGCAGTACTTC,CASSQKSGRDAYEQYF